The rows below give T cell receptor beta chains drawn from one sample of a study of spatial heterogeneity in lung cancer. TCRdb re-analysed the 5' RACE reads in MiXCR, keeping a single row per CDR3 protein. The sample lists tens of thousands of distinct CDR3 sequences, 5.2% seen once, with 29% in the top ten. The sequenced sample was PBMCs, obtained at surgery. The source of these receptors is a female donor with early-stage non-small cell lung cancer. Both conserved end residues are part of each CDR3. The order of the fields is J gene, clone size, D gene, V gene, CDR3 DNA, CDR3 protein. A D gene is named only where the DNA matches it firmly. Part of the rows lack a size; the others show once, few, many or a class for expanded clones.

J gene: TRBJ2-3
clone size: NA
D gene: TRBD2
V gene: TRBV15
CDR3 DNA: TGTGCCACCAACAGCGGGAGTGATACGCAGTATTTT
CDR3 protein: CATNSGSDTQYF

J gene: TRBJ1-6
clone size: many
D gene: NA
V gene: TRBV5-6
CDR3 DNA: TGTGCCAGCAGCTTTAGGATGTTGATTTCACCCCTCCACTTT
CDR3 protein: CASSFRMLISPLHF

J gene: TRBJ2-1
clone size: many
D gene: NA
V gene: TRBV6-5
CDR3 DNA: TGTGCCAGCAATGCGTCCCGGGACTCGGATGAGCAGTTCTTC
CDR3 protein: CASNASRDSDEQFF

J gene: TRBJ1-5
clone size: NA
D gene: TRBD1
V gene: TRBV11-1
CDR3 DNA: TGTGCCAGCAGCTTAGGGACAGGGGATCAGCCCCAGCATTTT
CDR3 protein: CASSLGTGDQPQHF

J gene: TRBJ2-7
clone size: many
D gene: NA
V gene: TRBV20-1
CDR3 DNA: TGCAGTGCTAAGGTTGGGGGTCCCTACGAGCAGTACTTC
CDR3 protein: CSAKVGGPYEQYF

J gene: TRBJ1-1
clone size: few
D gene: TRBD1
V gene: TRBV30
CDR3 DNA: TGTGCCTGGGATCGGACAGGGAACACTGAAGCTTTCTTT
CDR3 protein: CAWDRTGNTEAFF

J gene: TRBJ2-5
clone size: many
D gene: TRBD2
V gene: TRBV5-1
CDR3 DNA: TGCGCCAGCAGCTTGTTAGCGGGAGTTGAGACCCAGTACTTC
CDR3 protein: CASSLLAGVETQYF

J gene: TRBJ1-6
clone size: once
D gene: NA
V gene: TRBV28
CDR3 DNA: TGTACCAGCAGTTTGGTGTATTCACCCCTCCACTTT
CDR3 protein: CTSSLVYSPLHF

J gene: TRBJ2-3
clone size: many
D gene: NA
V gene: TRBV7-6
CDR3 DNA: TGTGCCAGCAGCTCACCCCTCACAGATACGCAGTATTTT
CDR3 protein: CASSSPLTDTQYF

J gene: TRBJ1-2
clone size: NA
D gene: NA
V gene: TRBV12-3/TRBV12-4
CDR3 DNA: TGTGCCAGCGGTCTGGGGGGTAGCGGCTACACCTTC
CDR3 protein: CASGLGGSGYTF

J gene: TRBJ1-1
clone size: many
D gene: TRBD1
V gene: TRBV2
CDR3 DNA: TGTGCCAGCAGACCGCGGACAGGGGAATTCACTGAAGCTTTCTTT
CDR3 protein: CASRPRTGEFTEAFF

J gene: TRBJ2-7
clone size: many
D gene: TRBD2
V gene: TRBV20-1
CDR3 DNA: TGCAGTGCCACTTTAGCGGGGTTGCCCTACGAGCAGTACTTC
CDR3 protein: CSATLAGLPYEQYF

J gene: TRBJ1-2
clone size: many
D gene: NA
V gene: TRBV3-1
CDR3 DNA: TGTGCCAGCAGCCAAGATTGGAAAGGGGGACGTAATGGCTACACCTTC
CDR3 protein: CASSQDWKGGRNGYTF

J gene: TRBJ2-1
clone size: many
D gene: NA
V gene: TRBV12-3/TRBV12-4
CDR3 DNA: TGTGCCAGCAGTCCCACTTTGGGCCAGGGGTTCTACAATGAGCAGTTCTTC
CDR3 protein: CASSPTLGQGFYNEQFF

J gene: TRBJ2-1
clone size: many
D gene: NA
V gene: TRBV15
CDR3 DNA: TGTGCCACCAGCAGATCTATAGACAGCTACAATGAGCAGTTCTTC
CDR3 protein: CATSRSIDSYNEQFF

J gene: TRBJ1-1
clone size: many
D gene: TRBD1
V gene: TRBV18
CDR3 DNA: TGTGCCAGCTCACCCCTGACAGGGCGACTGAACACTGAAGCTTTCTTT
CDR3 protein: CASSPLTGRLNTEAFF

J gene: TRBJ1-2
clone size: many
D gene: TRBD1
V gene: TRBV5-5
CDR3 DNA: TGTGCCAGCAGCCAGGACACAGGGGAGCCCTATGGCTACACCTTC
CDR3 protein: CASSQDTGEPYGYTF

J gene: TRBJ2-1
clone size: NA
D gene: TRBD2
V gene: TRBV9
CDR3 DNA: TGTGCCAGCAGCGCGGAGGCTAGCGGGTACAATGAGCAGTTCTTC
CDR3 protein: CASSAEASGYNEQFF

J gene: TRBJ2-3
clone size: NA
D gene: NA
V gene: TRBV19
CDR3 DNA: TGTGCCAGTAGCGGGAGTACGGATACGCAGTATTTT
CDR3 protein: CASSGSTDTQYF

J gene: TRBJ2-1
clone size: many
D gene: TRBD2
V gene: TRBV29-1
CDR3 DNA: TGCAGCGTTCATCCGGGGGGCAATGAGCAGTTCTTC
CDR3 protein: CSVHPGGNEQFF

J gene: TRBJ2-7
clone size: many
D gene: TRBD2
V gene: TRBV20-1
CDR3 DNA: TGCAGTGCTAGGCGCGACTCAGCGGGGGAGCAGTACTTC
CDR3 protein: CSARRDSAGEQYF

J gene: TRBJ2-5
clone size: many
D gene: TRBD2
V gene: TRBV9
CDR3 DNA: TGTGCCAGCAGCGTCGGGACTAGCGGGCCCCAAGAGACCCAGTACTTC
CDR3 protein: CASSVGTSGPQETQYF

J gene: TRBJ2-6
clone size: many
D gene: NA
V gene: TRBV5-6
CDR3 DNA: TGTGCCAGCAGCTTTAGTGGGGCCAACGTCCTGACTTTC
CDR3 protein: CASSFSGANVLTF

J gene: TRBJ1-2
clone size: NA
D gene: NA
V gene: TRBV3-1
CDR3 DNA: TGTGCCAGCAGCCAAGTGGGAGGCCCTTATGGCTACACCTTC
CDR3 protein: CASSQVGGPYGYTF

J gene: TRBJ1-3
clone size: many
D gene: NA
V gene: TRBV27
CDR3 DNA: TGTGCCAGCAGGCGTGCGGGGGCATCTGGAAACACCATATATTTT
CDR3 protein: CASRRAGASGNTIYF

J gene: TRBJ1-4
clone size: few
D gene: NA
V gene: TRBV4-3
CDR3 DNA: TGCGCCAGCAGCCAAGTGGGACGGAATGAAAAACTGTTTTTT
CDR3 protein: CASSQVGRNEKLFF

J gene: TRBJ1-6
clone size: many
D gene: NA
V gene: TRBV28
CDR3 DNA: TGTGCCAGCAGTTTATTAATAAGGGGAGGGTCACCCCTCCACTTT
CDR3 protein: CASSLLIRGGSPLHF

J gene: TRBJ2-7
clone size: many
D gene: NA
V gene: TRBV21-1
CDR3 DNA: TGTGCCAGCAGCAAAAATCCAGGGTCCTTC
CDR3 protein: CASSKNPGSF

J gene: TRBJ2-3
clone size: many
D gene: TRBD2
V gene: TRBV20-1
CDR3 DNA: TGCAGTGCTAGACCCTATTTAGCGGGGGTCACAGATACGCAGTATTTT
CDR3 protein: CSARPYLAGVTDTQYF

J gene: TRBJ2-2
clone size: many
D gene: NA
V gene: TRBV4-2
CDR3 DNA: TGTGCCAGCAGCCAAGCCCTCGCCACGGCCGGGGAGCTGTTTTTT
CDR3 protein: CASSQALATAGELFF

J gene: TRBJ1-1
clone size: many
D gene: NA
V gene: TRBV18
CDR3 DNA: TGTGCCAGCTCGCCCCGACAGGTTCTTGAAGCTTTCTTT
CDR3 protein: CASSPRQVLEAFF